This entry features one T cell receptor beta chain sequence. Its matching antigen is unknown. The data are from a study of shared clonotypes between healthy human individuals. Measured with immunoSEQ multiplex PCR; TCRdb has only the in-frame clones, and not every one. The data show around 1.6 million clones, roughly 98% seen once. Trimming removed 8 bases from V and 7 bases from J; junction bases left unmatched: 5. Germline V gene data show CDR1 as MNHNS and CDR2 as SASEGT. The CDR3 totals 13 residues. Points from the study as a whole: Four donors held about 5.1% of naive CD4 clonotypes in common.

The sample consisted of naive CD4+ T cells sorted from blood. Subset reported: CD45RA+ positively selected. This sequence was found in a man aged 30 to 39 in good health. The chain carries TRBV6-1 and TRBJ2-1; 10 positions agree with TRBD2. The CDR3 loop is CASEGLAMNEQFF. CDR3 sequence (DNA): TGTGCCAGCGAGGGACTAGCGATGAATGAGCAGTTCTTC.